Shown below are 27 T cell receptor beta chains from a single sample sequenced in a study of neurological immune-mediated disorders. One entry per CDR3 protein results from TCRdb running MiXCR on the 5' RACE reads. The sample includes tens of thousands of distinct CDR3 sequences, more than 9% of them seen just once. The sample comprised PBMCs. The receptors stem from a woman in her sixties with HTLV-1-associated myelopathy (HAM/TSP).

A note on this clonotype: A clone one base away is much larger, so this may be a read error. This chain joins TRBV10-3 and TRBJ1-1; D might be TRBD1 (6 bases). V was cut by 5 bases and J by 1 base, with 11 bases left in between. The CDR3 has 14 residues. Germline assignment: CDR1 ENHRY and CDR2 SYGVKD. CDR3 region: CAISQGTTNTEAFF. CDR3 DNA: TGTGCCATCAGTCAGGGGACTACGAACACTGAAGCTTTCTTT.

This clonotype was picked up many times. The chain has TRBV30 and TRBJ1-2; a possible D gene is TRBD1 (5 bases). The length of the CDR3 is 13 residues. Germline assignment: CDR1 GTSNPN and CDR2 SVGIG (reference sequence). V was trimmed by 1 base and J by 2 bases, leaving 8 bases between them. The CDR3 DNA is TGTGCCTGGAGTGCGGGGGTGAACTATGGCTACACCTTC. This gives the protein CAWSAGVNYGYTF.

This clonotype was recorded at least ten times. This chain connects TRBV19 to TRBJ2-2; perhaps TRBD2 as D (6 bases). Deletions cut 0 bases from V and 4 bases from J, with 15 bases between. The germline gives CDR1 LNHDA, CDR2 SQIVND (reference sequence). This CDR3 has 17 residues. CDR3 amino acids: CASSIDKGEAITGELFF. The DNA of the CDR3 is TGTGCCAGTAGTATAGATAAAGGGGAGGCAATCACCGGGGAGCTGTTTTTT.

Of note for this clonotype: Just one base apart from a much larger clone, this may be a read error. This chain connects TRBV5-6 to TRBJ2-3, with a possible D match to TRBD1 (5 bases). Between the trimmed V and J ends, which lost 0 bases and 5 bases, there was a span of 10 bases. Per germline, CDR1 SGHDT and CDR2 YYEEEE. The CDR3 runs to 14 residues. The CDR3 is CASSLGGFKDTQYF. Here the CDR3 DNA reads TGTGCCAGCAGCTTGGGGGGCTTCAAAGATACGCAGTATTTT.

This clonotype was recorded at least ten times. CDR3 sequence: CASSSSLTGDTEAFF. The CDR3 nucleotides read TGCGCCAGCAGCTCCTCTCTGACAGGGGACACTGAAGCTTTCTTT. The chain recombines TRBV5-1 with TRBJ1-1; 8 positions agree with TRBD1. From germline, CDR1 is SGHRS and CDR2 YFSETQ. The junction had 7 bases not matched to a gene; V was cut back by 3 bases and J by 3 bases. The CDR3 totals 15 residues.

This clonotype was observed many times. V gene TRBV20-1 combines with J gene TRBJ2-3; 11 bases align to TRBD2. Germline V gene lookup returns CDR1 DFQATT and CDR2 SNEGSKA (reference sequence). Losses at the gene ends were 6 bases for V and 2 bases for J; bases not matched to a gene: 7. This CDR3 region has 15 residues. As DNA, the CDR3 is TGCAGTGCGTATAGCGGGGGGGCCAACACAGATACGCAGTATTTT. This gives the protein CSAYSGGANTDTQYF.

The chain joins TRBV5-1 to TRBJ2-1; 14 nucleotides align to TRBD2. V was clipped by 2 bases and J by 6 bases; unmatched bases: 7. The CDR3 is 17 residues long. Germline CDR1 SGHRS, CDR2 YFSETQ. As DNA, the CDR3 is TGCGCCAGCAGCTTCCCGACTAGCGGGGGGGCGGCCAATGAGCAGTTCTTC. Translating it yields CASSFPTSGGAANEQFF.

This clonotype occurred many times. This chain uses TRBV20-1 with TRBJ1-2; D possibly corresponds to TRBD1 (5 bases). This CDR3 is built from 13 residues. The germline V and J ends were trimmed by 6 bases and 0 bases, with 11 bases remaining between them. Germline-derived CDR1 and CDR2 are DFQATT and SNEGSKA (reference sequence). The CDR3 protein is CSAPTDTNYGYTF. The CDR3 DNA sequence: TGCAGTGCCCCGACAGACACTAACTATGGCTACACCTTC.

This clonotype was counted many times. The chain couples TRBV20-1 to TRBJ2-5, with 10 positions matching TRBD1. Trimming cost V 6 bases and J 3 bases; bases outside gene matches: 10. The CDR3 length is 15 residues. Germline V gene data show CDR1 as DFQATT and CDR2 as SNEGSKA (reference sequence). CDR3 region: CSAKMTGGAEETQYF. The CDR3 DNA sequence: TGCAGTGCCAAGATGACAGGGGGCGCAGAAGAGACCCAGTACTTC.

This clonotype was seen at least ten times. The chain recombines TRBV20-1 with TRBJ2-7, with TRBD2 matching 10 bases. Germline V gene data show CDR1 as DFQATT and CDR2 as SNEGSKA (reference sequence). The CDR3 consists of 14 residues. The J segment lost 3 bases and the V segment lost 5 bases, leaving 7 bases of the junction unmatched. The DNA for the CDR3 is TGCAGTGCTCAACGGGCTAGCGGGGGCTACGAGCAGTACTTC. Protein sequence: CSAQRASGGYEQYF.

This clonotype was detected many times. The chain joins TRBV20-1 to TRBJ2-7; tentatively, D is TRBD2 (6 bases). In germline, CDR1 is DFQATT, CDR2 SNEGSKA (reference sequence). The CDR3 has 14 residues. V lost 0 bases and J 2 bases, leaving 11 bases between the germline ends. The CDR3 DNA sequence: TGCAGTGCTAGAGATCGGGCGGGGACCTACGAGCAGTACTTC. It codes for CSARDRAGTYEQYF.

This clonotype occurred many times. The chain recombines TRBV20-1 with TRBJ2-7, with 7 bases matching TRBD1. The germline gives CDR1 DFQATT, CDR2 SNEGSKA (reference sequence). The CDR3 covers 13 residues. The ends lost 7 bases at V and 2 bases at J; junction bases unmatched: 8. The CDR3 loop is CSVIGRGTYEQYF. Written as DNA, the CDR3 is TGCAGTGTGATTGGCAGGGGGACCTACGAGCAGTACTTC.

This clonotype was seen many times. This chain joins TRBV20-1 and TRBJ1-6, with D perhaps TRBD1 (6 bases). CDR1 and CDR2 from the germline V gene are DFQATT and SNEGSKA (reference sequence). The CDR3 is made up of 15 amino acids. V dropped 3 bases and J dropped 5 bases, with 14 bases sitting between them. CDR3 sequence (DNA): TGCAGTGCTAGCCCCTCGACAGGAAATAATTCACCCCTCCACTTT. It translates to CSASPSTGNNSPLHF.

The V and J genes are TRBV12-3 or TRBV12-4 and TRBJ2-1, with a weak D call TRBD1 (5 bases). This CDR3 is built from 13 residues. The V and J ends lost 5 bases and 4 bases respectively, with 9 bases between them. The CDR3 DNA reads TGTGCCAGCAGTATCGACAGTTACAATGAGCAGTTCTTC. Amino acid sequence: CASSIDSYNEQFF.

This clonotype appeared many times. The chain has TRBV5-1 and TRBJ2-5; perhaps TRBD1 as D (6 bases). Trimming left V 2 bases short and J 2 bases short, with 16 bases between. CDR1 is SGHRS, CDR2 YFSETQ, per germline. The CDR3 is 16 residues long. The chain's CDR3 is CASSLEPRGLQETQYF. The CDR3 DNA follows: TGCGCCAGCAGCTTAGAACCCAGGGGCCTACAAGAGACCCAGTACTTC.

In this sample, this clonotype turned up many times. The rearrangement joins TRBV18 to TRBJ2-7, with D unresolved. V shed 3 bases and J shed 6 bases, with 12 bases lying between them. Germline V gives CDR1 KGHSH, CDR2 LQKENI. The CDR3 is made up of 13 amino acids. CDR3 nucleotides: TGTGCCAGCTCACCCGCGACGCAGGCCGAGCAGTACTTC. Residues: CASSPATQAEQYF.

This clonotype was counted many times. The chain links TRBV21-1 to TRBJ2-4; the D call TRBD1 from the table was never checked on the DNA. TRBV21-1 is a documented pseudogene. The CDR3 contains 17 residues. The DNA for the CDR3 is TGTGCCAGCAGCAAAGCCTGGACAGGGGGCGTTAAAAACATTCAGTACTTC. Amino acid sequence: CASSKAWTGGVKNIQYF.

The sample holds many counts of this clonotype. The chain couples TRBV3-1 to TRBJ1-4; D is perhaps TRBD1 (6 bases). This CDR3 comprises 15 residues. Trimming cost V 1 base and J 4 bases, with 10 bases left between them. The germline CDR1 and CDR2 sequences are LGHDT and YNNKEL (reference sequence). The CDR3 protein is CASSQAGVGNEKLFF. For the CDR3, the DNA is TGTGCCAGCAGCCAAGCAGGGGTTGGTAATGAAAAACTGTTTTTT.

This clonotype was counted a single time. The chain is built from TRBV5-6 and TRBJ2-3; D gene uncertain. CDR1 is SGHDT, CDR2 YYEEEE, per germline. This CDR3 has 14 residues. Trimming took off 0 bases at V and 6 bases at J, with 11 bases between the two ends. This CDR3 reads CASSLGLGRDTQYF. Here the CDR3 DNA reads TGTGCCAGCAGCTTGGGATTAGGCAGGGATACGCAGTATTTT.

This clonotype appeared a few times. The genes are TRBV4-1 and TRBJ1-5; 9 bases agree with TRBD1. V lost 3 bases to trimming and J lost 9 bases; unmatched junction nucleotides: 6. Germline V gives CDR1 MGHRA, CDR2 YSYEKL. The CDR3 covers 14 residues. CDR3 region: CASSQNRGRGPQHF. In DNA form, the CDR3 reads TGCGCCAGCAGCCAGAACAGGGGGCGTGGGCCCCAGCATTTT.

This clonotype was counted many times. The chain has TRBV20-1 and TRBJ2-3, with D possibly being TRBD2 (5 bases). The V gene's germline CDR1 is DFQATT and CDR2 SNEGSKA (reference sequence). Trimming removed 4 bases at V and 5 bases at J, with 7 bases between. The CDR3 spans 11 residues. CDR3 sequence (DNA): TGCAGTGCTAATAGCGAAGATACGCAGTATTTT. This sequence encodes CSANSEDTQYF.

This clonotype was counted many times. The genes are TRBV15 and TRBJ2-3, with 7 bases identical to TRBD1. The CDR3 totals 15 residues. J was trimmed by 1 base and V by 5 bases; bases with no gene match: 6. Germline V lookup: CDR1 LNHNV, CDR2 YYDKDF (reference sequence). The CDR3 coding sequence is TGTGCCACCAGCGCTGACAGGGTGGGCACAGATACGCAGTATTTT. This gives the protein CATSADRVGTDTQYF. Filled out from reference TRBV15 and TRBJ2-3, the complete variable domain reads DAMVIQNPRYQVTQFGKPVTLSCSQTLNHNVMYWYQQKSSQAPKLLFHYYDKDFNNEADTPDNFQSRRPNTSFCFLDIRSPGLGDTAMYLCATSADRVGTDTQYFGPGTRLTVL.

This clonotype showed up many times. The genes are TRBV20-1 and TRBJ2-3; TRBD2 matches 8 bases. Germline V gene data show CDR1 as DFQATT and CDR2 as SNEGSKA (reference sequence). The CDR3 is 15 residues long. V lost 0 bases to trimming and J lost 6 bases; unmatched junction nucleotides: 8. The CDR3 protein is CSARDLGGDIDTQYF. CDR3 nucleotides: TGCAGTGCTAGAGATCTCGGGGGGGACATTGATACGCAGTATTTT.

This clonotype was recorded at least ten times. The CDR3 nucleotides are TGTGCCAGCACCCCAGTCCCAGGCGGTACAGATACGCAGTATTTT. This sequence encodes CASTPVPGGTDTQYF. The chain joins TRBV5-5 to TRBJ2-3; D ambiguous. The germline V gene has CDR1 SGHKS and CDR2 YYEKEE (reference sequence). Deletions cut 6 bases from V and 3 bases from J, with 17 bases between. The CDR3 runs to 15 residues. The full variable domain, with the rest looked up from reference TRBV5-5 and TRBJ2-3, is DAGVTQSPTHLIKTRGQQVTLRCSPISGHKSVSWYQQVLGQGPQFIFQYYEKEERGRGNFPDRFSARQFPNYSSELNVNALLLGDSALYLCASTPVPGGTDTQYFGPGTRLTVL.

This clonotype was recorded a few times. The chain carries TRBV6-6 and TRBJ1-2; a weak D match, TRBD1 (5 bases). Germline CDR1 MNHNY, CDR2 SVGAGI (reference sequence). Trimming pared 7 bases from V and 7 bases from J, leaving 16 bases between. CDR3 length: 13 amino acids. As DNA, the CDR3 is TGTGCCAGCACTCGGGGGGGATGGCCTGGCTACACCTTC. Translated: CASTRGGWPGYTF.

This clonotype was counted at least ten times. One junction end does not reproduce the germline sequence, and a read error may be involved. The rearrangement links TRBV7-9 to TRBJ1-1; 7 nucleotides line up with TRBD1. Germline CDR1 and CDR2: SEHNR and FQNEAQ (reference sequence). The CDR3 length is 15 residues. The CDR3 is CASSLQETGNPEAFF. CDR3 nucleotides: TGTGCCAGCAGCTTACAAGAGACAGGGAACCCTGAAGCTTTCTTT. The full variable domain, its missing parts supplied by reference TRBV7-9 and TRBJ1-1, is DTGVSQNPRHKITKRGQNVTFRCDPISEHNRLYWYRQTLGQGPEFLTYFQNEAQLEKSRLLSDRFSAERPKGSFSTLEIQRTEQGDSAMYLCASSLQETGNPEAFFGQGTRLTVV.

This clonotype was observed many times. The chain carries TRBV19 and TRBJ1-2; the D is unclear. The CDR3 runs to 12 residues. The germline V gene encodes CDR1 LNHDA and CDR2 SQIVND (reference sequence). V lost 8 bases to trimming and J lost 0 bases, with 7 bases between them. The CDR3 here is CASAAPNYGYTF. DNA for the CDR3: TGTGCCAGTGCGGCGCCTAACTATGGCTACACCTTC.